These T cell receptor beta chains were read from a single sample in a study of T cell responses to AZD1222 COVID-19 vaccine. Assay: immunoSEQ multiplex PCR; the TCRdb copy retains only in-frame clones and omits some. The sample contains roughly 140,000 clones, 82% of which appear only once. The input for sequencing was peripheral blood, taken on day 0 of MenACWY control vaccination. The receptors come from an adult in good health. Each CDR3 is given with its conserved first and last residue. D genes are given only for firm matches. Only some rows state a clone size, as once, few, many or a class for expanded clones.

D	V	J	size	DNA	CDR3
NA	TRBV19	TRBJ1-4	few	TGTGCCAGTAGTATGTATGCAACTAATGAAAAACTGTTTTTT	CASSMYATNEKLFF
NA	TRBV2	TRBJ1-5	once	TGTGCCAGCAGCCAAGGCAGGAATAGCAATCAGCCCCAGCATTTT	CASSQGRNSNQPQHF
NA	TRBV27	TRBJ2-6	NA	TGTGCCAGCAGTTTGGTGAGGGGGGCCAACGTCCTGACTTTC	CASSLVRGANVLTF
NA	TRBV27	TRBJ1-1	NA	TGTGCCAGCAGTTTAGTCGGGACCCAGAGCGGCGGAGCTTTCTTT	CASSLVGTQSGGAFF
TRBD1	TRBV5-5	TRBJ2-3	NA	TGTGCCAGCAGCCTATTGGGACAGGGGGGAATAGATACGCAGTATTTT	CASSLLGQGGIDTQYF
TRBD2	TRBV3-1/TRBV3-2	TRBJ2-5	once	TGTGCCAGCAGCTCAATTCAGCGGGGAAAACAAGAGACCCAGTACTTC	CASSSIQRGKQETQYF
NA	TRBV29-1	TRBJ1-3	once	TGCAGCGTTGAATCGGCTGGAAACACCATATATTTT	CSVESAGNTIYF
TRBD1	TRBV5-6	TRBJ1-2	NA	TGTGCCAGCAGCTCCCCTAGGACAGGGCGTAACTATGGCTACACCTTC	CASSSPRTGRNYGYTF
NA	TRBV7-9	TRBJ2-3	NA	TGTGCCAGCAGCTTAGGGGCGGCCGGGAGTACGCAGTATTTT	CASSLGAAGSTQYF
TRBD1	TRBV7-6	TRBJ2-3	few	TGTGCCAGCAGCTTACGGACAGGACCAGATACGCAGTATTTT	CASSLRTGPDTQYF
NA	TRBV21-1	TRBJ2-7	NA	TGTGCCAACTCGGCGCCCGGCTCCTACGAGCAGTACTTC	CANSAPGSYEQYF
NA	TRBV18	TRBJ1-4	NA	TGTGCCAGCTCCCCTTACGGGCGTAATGAAAAACTGTTTTTT	CASSPYGRNEKLFF
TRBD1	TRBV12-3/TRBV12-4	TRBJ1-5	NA	TGTGCCAGCAGTCACAGGGGTAATCAGCCCCAGCATTTT	CASSHRGNQPQHF
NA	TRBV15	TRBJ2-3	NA	TGTGCCACCAGCAGAGATACAAATTTACAGGGAAATACGCAGTATTTT	CATSRDTNLQGNTQYF
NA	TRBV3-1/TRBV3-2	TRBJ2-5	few	TGTGCCAGCAGCCAAAAGCGGGAGACCCAGTACTTC	CASSQKRETQYF
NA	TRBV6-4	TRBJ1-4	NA	TGTGCCAGCTCCTCGGGTGGAGAGGGTGAAAAACTGTTTTTT	CASSSGGEGEKLFF
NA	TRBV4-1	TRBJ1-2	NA	TGCGCCAGCAGCCCGAGGGTTGCAGGCGGGTCCTTTCGTGGCTACACCTTC	CASSPRVAGGSFRGYTF
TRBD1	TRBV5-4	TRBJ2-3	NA	TGTGCCAGCAGCCTCCGACGGACAGGGGCGGGAGATACGCAGTATTTT	CASSLRRTGAGDTQYF
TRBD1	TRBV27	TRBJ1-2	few	TGTGCCAGCAGTTTAACAACGCCGGGACAGGGGGCAAGGGGCTACACCTTC	CASSLTTPGQGARGYTF
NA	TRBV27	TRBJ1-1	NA	TGTGCCACCCGGACAGTCGAAATGAACACTGAAGCTTTCTTT	CATRTVEMNTEAFF
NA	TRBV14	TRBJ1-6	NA	TGTGCCAGCAGCCAACGGGGGGCGAGATCACCCCTCCACTTT	CASSQRGARSPLHF
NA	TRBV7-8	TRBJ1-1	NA	TGTGCCAGCAGCGCCCAGGGTTTCGGGAGTGGCACTGAAGCTTTCTTT	CASSAQGFGSGTEAFF
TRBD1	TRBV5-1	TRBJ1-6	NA	TGCGCCAGCAGCTTGGGACAGGGCTTTTCACCCCTCCACTTT	CASSLGQGFSPLHF
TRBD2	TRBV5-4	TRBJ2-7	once	TGTGCCAGCCAGCGGGGGGGAAGCTACGAGCAGTACTTC	CASQRGGSYEQYF
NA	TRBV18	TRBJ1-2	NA	TGTGCCAGCTCAGGGGCAGCTAATAACTATGGCTACACCTTC	CASSGAANNYGYTF
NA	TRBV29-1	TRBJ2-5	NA	TGCAGCGTCGAAAGGGGAAACCAAGAGACCCAGTACTTC	CSVERGNQETQYF
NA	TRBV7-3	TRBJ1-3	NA	TGTGCCAGCAGCTTAACGGGGGGCGCAAACTCTGGAAACACCATATATTTT	CASSLTGGANSGNTIYF
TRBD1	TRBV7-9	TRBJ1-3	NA	TGTGCCAGCAGCGTTGGACAGGGAAGATACACCATATATTTT	CASSVGQGRYTIYF
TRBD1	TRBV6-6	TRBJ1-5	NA	TGTGCCAGCAGTACGGACAGGGGCAATCAGCCCCAGCATTTT	CASSTDRGNQPQHF
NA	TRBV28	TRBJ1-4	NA	TGTGCCAGCAGTTCCAACCACCCAGCGGAAAAACTGTTTTTT	CASSSNHPAEKLFF
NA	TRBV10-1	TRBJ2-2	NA	TGCGCCAGCAGCCCTTCGCTAGCGCCAACCGGGGAGCTGTTTTTT	CASSPSLAPTGELFF
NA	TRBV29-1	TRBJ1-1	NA	TGCAGCGTTGGAGACAGCCCGAACACTGAAGCTTTCTTT	CSVGDSPNTEAFF
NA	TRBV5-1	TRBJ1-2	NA	TGCGCCAGCAGCTTGAGGACAGACTATGGCTACACCTTC	CASSLRTDYGYTF
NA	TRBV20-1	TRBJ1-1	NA	TGCAGTGCTAGTGTCTTGGACACTGAAGCTTTCTTT	CSASVLDTEAFF
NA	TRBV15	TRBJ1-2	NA	TGTGCCACCAGCAGGGAGAGGCAGGGGACTGGGGGCTACACCTTC	CATSRERQGTGGYTF
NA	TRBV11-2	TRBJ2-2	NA	TGTGCCAGCAGCCGGGTTGGGGATACCGGGGAGCTGTTTTTT	CASSRVGDTGELFF
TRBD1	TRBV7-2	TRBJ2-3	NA	TGTGCCAGCAGGGACCCAGGGGGCTCGCGAGATACGCAGTATTTT	CASRDPGGSRDTQYF
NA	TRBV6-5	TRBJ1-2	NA	TGTGCCTCGGCCCTAAACTATGGCTACACCTTC	CASALNYGYTF
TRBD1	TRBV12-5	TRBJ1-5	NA	TGTGCTAGTGGCCCGGGACAGGGGTTTGTTCAGCCCCAGCATTTT	CASGPGQGFVQPQHF
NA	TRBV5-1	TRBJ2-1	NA	TGCGCCAGCAGCTTGGGGGCCTTCTCGGGCGATGAGCAGTTCTTC	CASSLGAFSGDEQFF
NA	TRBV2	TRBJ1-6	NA	TGTGCCAGCAGTCCCTTGGAATCCGGGAATTCACCCCTCCACTTT	CASSPLESGNSPLHF
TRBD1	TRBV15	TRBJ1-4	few	TGTGCCACCAGCAGAGTTCCCCTGGGACAGGGGGCTTCTAATGAAAAACTGTTTTTT	CATSRVPLGQGASNEKLFF
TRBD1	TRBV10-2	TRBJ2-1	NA	TGCGCCAGCAGGGGGAGGGGACAGGGTAACGGTGAGCAGTTCTTC	CASRGRGQGNGEQFF
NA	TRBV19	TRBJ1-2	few	TGTGCCAGTAGGACAGGCCTCTATGGCTACACCTTC	CASRTGLYGYTF
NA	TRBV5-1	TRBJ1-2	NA	TGCGCCAGCAGCTTGGGGGCCGGGGTTCAGTATGGCTACACCTTC	CASSLGAGVQYGYTF
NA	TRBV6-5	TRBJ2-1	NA	TGTGCCAGCAGCCCACGACAGCGAGGCCTGGAGCAGTTCTTC	CASSPRQRGLEQFF
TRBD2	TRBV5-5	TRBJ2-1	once	TGTGCCAGCATTCGGGGGGACCTTACCTACAATGAGCAGTTCTTC	CASIRGDLTYNEQFF
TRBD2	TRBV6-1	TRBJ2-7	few	TGTGCCAGCAGTGAATCCCAGCGGGGGGGATCCTACGAGCAGTACTTC	CASSESQRGGSYEQYF
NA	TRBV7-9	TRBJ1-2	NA	TGTGCCAGCAGCGGCGGGACTCACTATGGCTACACCTTC	CASSGGTHYGYTF
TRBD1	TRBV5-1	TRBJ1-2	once	TGCGCCAGCAGCTTCGAGGGGGCGCGGATGAATGGCTACACCTTC	CASSFEGARMNGYTF
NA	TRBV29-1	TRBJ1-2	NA	TGCAGCGAGCAGGGGCCGGGACTCGGGGTATATGGCTACACCTTC	CSEQGPGLGVYGYTF
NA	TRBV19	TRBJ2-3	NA	TGTGCCAGTAAGGATTGGGGAGTCGACCCAGATACGCAGTATTTT	CASKDWGVDPDTQYF
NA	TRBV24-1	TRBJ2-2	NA	TGTGCCACCAGTGATCGGGGGACCCCCACCGGGGAGCTGTTTTTT	CATSDRGTPTGELFF
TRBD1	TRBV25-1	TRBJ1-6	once	TGTGCCAGCAGTCCCAACAGGGGCCGTTGGTCACCCCTCCACTTT	CASSPNRGRWSPLHF
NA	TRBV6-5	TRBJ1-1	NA	TGTGCCAGCAGTTATGGGACTGGCGCTGAAGCTTTCTTT	CASSYGTGAEAFF